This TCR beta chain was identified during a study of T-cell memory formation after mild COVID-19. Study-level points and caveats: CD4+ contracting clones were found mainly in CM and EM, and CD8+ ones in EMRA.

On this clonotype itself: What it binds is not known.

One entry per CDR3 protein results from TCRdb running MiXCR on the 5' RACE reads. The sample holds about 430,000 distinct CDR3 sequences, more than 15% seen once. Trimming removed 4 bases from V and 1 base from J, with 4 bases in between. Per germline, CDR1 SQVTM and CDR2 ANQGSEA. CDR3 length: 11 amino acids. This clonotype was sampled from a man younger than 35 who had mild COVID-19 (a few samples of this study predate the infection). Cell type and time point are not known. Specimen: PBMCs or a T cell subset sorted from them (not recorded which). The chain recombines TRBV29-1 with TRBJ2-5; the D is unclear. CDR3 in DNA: TGCAGCGTTGTCGGCCAAGAGACCCAGTACTTC. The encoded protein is CSVVGQETQYF.